This record looks at one T cell receptor (beta chain) sequence and its context. The sample comes from a study of blood T cell repertoires in COVID-19. This table comes from immunoSEQ multiplex PCR, and its TCRdb copy is limited to in-frame clones, with some not included. In the table there are around 260,000 clones, approximately 86% of which are singletons. V lost 2 bases and J 0 bases, leaving 15 bases between the germline ends. There are 16 residues in the CDR3. The sample taken for sequencing was peripheral blood. This clonotype was obtained from a man younger than 40 with active or convalescent COVID-19. The chain has TRBV5-3 and TRBJ2-7, with D possibly matching TRBD2 (6 bases). TRBV5-3 is flagged as an ORF with uncertain function. The CDR3 protein is CARSLIGTVSSYEQYF. For the CDR3, the DNA is TGTGCCAGAAGCTTAATCGGGACTGTTAGCTCCTACGAGCAGTACTTC.